This T cell receptor (beta chain) was found in a study of CXCR3-negative and CXCR3-positive naive CD8 T cells. Worth noting for this clonotype: Its antigen is not known.

The study, taken as a whole, reports: For CXCR3-positive naive cells, TRB CDR3s were more hydrophobic than those of CXCR3-negative naive cells. Memory CD8+ T cell repertoires were far less diverse than both naive subsets. It was found that naive subsets had comparable surface CD5, and TCR strength was inferred from TRB CDR3 properties.

All TRB cDNA libraries came from 5' RACE performed with UMI labels. From its re-call of the 5' RACE reads, TCRdb lists each CDR3 protein once, without DNA. The data show tens of thousands of distinct CDR3 sequences, and the top ten clones hold 0.6% to 0.7%. From germline, CDR1 is MNHEY and CDR2 SVGEGT. This CDR3 is built from 14 residues. This sequence joins TRBV6-2 or TRBV6-3 and TRBJ1-1. The specimen sequenced was naive CXCR3+ CD8+ T cells from blood. Subset of the sample: CD45RO-CCR7+CD27+CD95- naive CD8+ T cells expressing CXCR3 (TNR3+). This clonotype originated in a human donor in good health. Some clones in this sample may be carry-over from other donors' samples. CDR3 sequence: CASSYRDKNTEAFF.